What follows is one T cell receptor beta chain and its context. What it recognizes is unknown. The sample is drawn from a study of cytomegalovirus exposure and HLA in healthy donors. CDR1 and CDR2 from the germline V gene are MNHEY and SMNVEV (reference sequence). This CDR3 is built from 13 residues. The V end lost 4 bases, the J end lost 8 bases, and 9 bases lay between the germline ends. Healthy bone marrow donors supplied every sample. General study results and limits: For most subjects, TCR beta sequences were reported to predict HLA-A and HLA-B alleles with accuracy. 150 or so TCR beta chains were listed as cytomegalovirus-associated.

Both 60 Vbeta primers and 13 Jbeta primers went into the PCR. TCRdb's copy holds only in-frame clones and misses some; the assay was immunoSEQ multiplex PCR. The table records about 160,000 clones, 60% to 85% of them present only once. The chain is built from TRBV27 and TRBJ1-6; tentative D call: TRBD1 (5 bases). This clonotype originated in a young man in good health and CMV-seropositive. Sequencing was done on a sample of PBMCs. The CDR3 DNA sequence: TGTGCCAGCAGTTCGGGGACTTATTCACCCCTCCACTTT. Translating it yields CASSSGTYSPLHF.